A single sample is the source of the 20 T cell receptor beta chains below, sequenced in a study of siplizumab effects on memory and regulatory T cells. These receptors are not linked to any known antigen. The cells of the mixed lymphocyte reaction underwent a roughly six-day coculture at 37°C. The assay was immunoSEQ multiplex PCR, and TCRdb's table has in-frame clones only and misses some. This table holds 9,500 or so clones, more than 35% found once. Sequencing was performed on CFSE-low (dividing) CD8+ T cells sorted from an allogeneic mixed lymphocyte reaction. The receptors were gathered from a human donor in good health; the cells came from an allogeneic mixed lymphocyte reaction.

By share, this clone ranks as medium-sized. The chain is built from TRBV4-2 and TRBJ2-7; 8 nucleotides match TRBD2. This CDR3 has 16 residues. Germline CDR1 is LGHNA and CDR2 is YNFKEQ. V shed 4 bases and J 0 bases; nucleotides not matched to a gene: 8. The CDR3 DNA sequence: TGTGCCAGCAGCCCCTCCGGGAGGGGGGCCTCCTACGAGCAGTACTTC. Amino acid sequence: CASSPSGRGASYEQYF.

The J gene is TRBJ2-7, the V gene TRBV7-2; D possibly corresponds to TRBD2 (5 bases). The V gene lost 1 base and the J gene lost 10 bases, with 17 bases spanning the gap. The germline CDR1 and CDR2 sequences are SGHTA and FQGNSA. This CDR3 spans 14 amino acids. Written as DNA, the CDR3 is TGTGCCAGCAGCTTAGGGGCCGGGATTGGGGATCAGTACTTC. Translation gives CASSLGAGIGDQYF.

This CDR3 reads CASSPETGGYTEAFF. CDR3 in DNA: TGTGCCAGCAGCCCTGAGACAGGAGGCTACACTGAAGCTTTCTTT. V is TRBV7-9 and J is TRBJ1-1; perhaps TRBD1 as D (6 bases). The germline CDR1 and CDR2 sequences are SEHNR and FQNEAQ (reference sequence). The CDR3 totals 15 residues. Trimming pared 5 bases from V and 3 bases from J, leaving 16 bases between.

Turning to this clone: A read error is likely here: a far larger clone is one base away. The chain has TRBV5-6 and TRBJ2-7; D is uncertain. Trimming removed 0 bases at V and 2 bases at J, with 6 bases between. The CDR3 is 13 amino acids. Germline CDR1 and CDR2: SGHDT and YYEEEE. The CDR3 is CASSLAPTYEQYF. The CDR3 coding sequence is TGTGCCAGCAGCTTGGCCCCAACCTACGAGCAGTACTTC. The variable domain in full, completed from reference TRBV5-6 and TRBJ2-7, reads DAGVTQSPTHLIKTRGQQVTLRCSPKSGHDTVSWYQQALGQGPQFIFQYYEEEERQRGNFPDRFSGHQFPNYSSELNVNALLLGDSALYLCASSLAPTYEQYFGPGTRLTVT.

This chain links TRBV7-3 with TRBJ2-3, with D uncertain. The CDR3 runs to 13 residues. Germline V lookup: CDR1 SGHTA, CDR2 FQGTGA. The V gene lost 2 bases and the J gene lost 0 bases, with 3 bases spanning the gap. The CDR3 DNA is TGTGCCAGCAGCTTACCCAGCACAGATACGCAGTATTTT. Protein product: CASSLPSTDTQYF.

By share, this clone ranks as medium-sized. This chain connects TRBV9 to TRBJ2-7; D remains unclear. The length of the CDR3 is 13 residues. CDR1 and CDR2 (germline): SGDLS, YYNGEE. Trimming shortened V by 0 bases and J by 3 bases, and 7 bases separated the two germline ends. The CDR3 nucleotides are TGTGCCAGCAGCGTAGGGGTCAGCTACGAGCAGTACTTC. Translated, it gives CASSVGVSYEQYF.

Note on this clone: Additional DNA sequences in this sample encode the identical CDR3. This chain uses TRBV6-5 with TRBJ2-5; no clear D. The CDR3 is 14 residues long. The germline gives CDR1 MNHEY, CDR2 SVGAGI. V gave up 2 bases and J gave up 5 bases, with 12 bases separating them. CDR3 sequence reads: CASSYGVSAETQYF. The CDR3 DNA reads TGTGCCAGCAGTTACGGCGTTTCCGCGGAGACCCAGTACTTC.

This clone is labeled as medium-sized. The chain employs TRBV2 and TRBJ2-7; 7 nucleotides line up with TRBD1. CDR1 SNHLY and CDR2 FYNNEI come from the germline V gene. After removal of 5 bases from V and 3 bases from J, the junction contained 4 bases not matched to a gene. This CDR3 is 13 amino acids long. The CDR3 DNA follows: TGTGCCAGCAGTATCGGGACAGACTACGAGCAGTACTTC. It is translated as CASSIGTDYEQYF. The whole variable domain, remainder taken from reference TRBV2 and TRBJ2-7, is EPEVTQTPSHQVTQMGQEVILRCVPISNHLYFYWYRQILGQKVEFLVSFYNNEISEKSEIFDDQFSVERPDGSNFTLKIRSTKLEDSAMYFCASSIGTDYEQYFGPGTRLTVT.

The V gene is TRBV9, the J gene TRBJ2-3; D not resolved. The germline CDR1 and CDR2 sequences are SGDLS and YYNGEE. The germline V and J ends were trimmed by 0 bases and 2 bases, with 10 bases remaining between them. The CDR3 sequence is 15 residues long. The CDR3 DNA follows: TGTGCCAGCAGCGTAGAGGGCGGAACCACAGATACGCAGTATTTT. Its protein product is CASSVEGGTTDTQYF.

The genes are TRBV4-3 and TRBJ2-7; no clear D. Germline CDR1 reads LGHNA; CDR2 reads YSLEER. V dropped 3 bases and J dropped 1 base, with 10 bases sitting between them. The CDR3 is 14 residues long. CDR3 nucleotide sequence: TGCGCCAGCAGCCACGGTATAGGGTCCTACGAGCAGTACTTC. The encoded protein is CASSHGIGSYEQYF.

The chain combines TRBV7-3 with TRBJ2-1; D unclear. The CDR3 covers 12 residues. The germline V and J ends were trimmed by 5 bases and 7 bases, with 9 bases remaining between them. Germline V lookup: CDR1 SGHTA, CDR2 FQGTGA. CDR3 loop: CASSPTGNEQFF. CDR3 coding DNA: TGTGCCAGCAGCCCGACTGGAAATGAGCAGTTCTTC.

V usage is TRBV2 and J usage is TRBJ2-1; a possible D gene is TRBD1 (6 bases). The CDR3 loop spans 15 amino acids. Germline V gene data show CDR1 as SNHLY and CDR2 as FYNNEI. Trimming took off 6 bases at V and 8 bases at J, with 20 bases between the two ends. CDR3 sequence: CASSIRQVMGDEQFF. The CDR3, as DNA: TGTGCCAGCAGCATACGACAGGTTATGGGGGATGAGCAGTTCTTC.

The chain recombines TRBV7-3 with TRBJ2-7; tentatively, D is TRBD1 or TRBD2 (5 bases each). Trimming left V 7 bases short and J 3 bases short, with 19 bases between. The CDR3 totals 15 residues. The germline CDR1 and CDR2 sequences are SGHTA and FQGTGA. CDR3 sequence reads: CASTDSGGRVYEQYF. In DNA form, the CDR3 reads TGTGCCAGCACCGACAGTGGGGGTCGGGTCTACGAGCAGTACTTC.

The chain carries TRBV13 and TRBJ2-1; the match to TRBD2 covers 8 bases. This CDR3 is 12 amino acids long. After removal of 5 bases from V and 15 bases from J, the junction contained 9 bases not matched to a gene. Germline V gene data show CDR1 as PRHDT and CDR2 as FYEKMQ (reference sequence). The CDR3 spells CASSGSGGLAFF. The CDR3 nucleotides read TGTGCCAGCAGCGGCTCGGGGGGGCTCGCGTTCTTC.

V usage is TRBV11-1 and J usage is TRBJ1-1; D is uncertain. The CDR3 is 12 residues long. CDR1 is SGHAT, CDR2 FQDESV, per germline (reference sequence). Trimming took 6 bases from V and 6 from J, leaving 11 bases between them. The CDR3 here is CASSLGYAEAFF. The CDR3 DNA reads TGTGCCAGCAGTCTAGGGTACGCTGAAGCTTTCTTT.

V usage is TRBV7-6 and J usage is TRBJ1-2; D call uncertain. The CDR3 length is 13 residues. CDR1 and CDR2 (germline): SGHVS, FNYEAQ. Trimming took off 5 bases at V and 3 bases at J, with 10 bases between the two ends. In nucleotides, the CDR3 is TGTGCCAGCAGCCCCGGTTTGGACTATGGCTACACCTTC. Residues: CASSPGLDYGYTF.

The rearrangement uses TRBV7-2 and TRBJ2-5; no clear D gene. The closer fit of TRBJ2-7 to the DNA end suggests the J call may be wrong. The germline V gene encodes CDR1 SGHTA and CDR2 FQGNSA. There are 13 residues in the CDR3. CDR3 DNA: TGTGCCAGCAGCTTTCCGGGCCCCTACGAGCAGTACTTC. This translates into CASSFPGPYEQYF.

The V gene is TRBV15, the J gene TRBJ2-7; possible D gene TRBD2, 6 bases. Trimming removed 5 bases from V and 4 bases from J, with 21 bases in between. CDR1 and CDR2 from the germline V gene are LNHNV and YYDKDF (reference sequence). The CDR3 runs to 16 residues. The CDR3 DNA reads as TGTGCCACCAGCGGAGCCTCGGGACTGGGCCGTTACGAGCAGTACTTC. It specifies CATSGASGLGRYEQYF.

Sample share makes this clone large (0.1 to 1%). The sample holds other DNA sequences that translate to the same CDR3. This chain connects TRBV4-3 to TRBJ2-7; possibly TRBD1 or TRBD2 for D (5 bases each). There are 14 residues in the CDR3. Per the germline V gene, CDR1 is LGHNA and CDR2 is YSLEER. The ends were cut back, 0 bases at V and 5 bases at J, with 11 bases in the middle. This chain's CDR3 is CASSQDLGGNEQYF. The CDR3 DNA reads TGCGCCAGCAGCCAAGATCTTGGGGGAAACGAGCAGTACTTC.

This clone has just a few counts. V usage is TRBV7-6 and J usage is TRBJ1-2; D possibly corresponds to TRBD1 (5 bases). Germline-derived CDR1 and CDR2 are SGHVS and FNYEAQ. The CDR3 runs 14 residues. Deletions cut 5 bases from V and 4 bases from J, with 14 bases between. CDR3 in DNA: TGTGCCAGCAGCCCCGCCGGGGGTTTCTATGGCTACACCTTC. As protein: CASSPAGGFYGYTF. The full variable domain, in which reference TRBV7-6 and TRBJ1-2 provide the parts outside the CDR3, is GAGVSQSPRYKVTKRGQDVALRCDPISGHVSLYWYRQALGQGPEFLTYFNYEAQQDKSGLPNDRFSAERPEGSISTLTIQRTEQRDSAMYRCASSPAGGFYGYTFGSGTRLTVV.